Below are 15 T cell receptor beta chains sequenced from a single sample in a study of T-cell memory formation after mild COVID-19. One entry per CDR3 protein results from TCRdb running MiXCR on the 5' RACE reads. The data hold around 220,000 distinct CDR3 sequences, with less than 20% observed a single time. The sequencing sample was made of PBMCs or a T cell subset sorted from them (not recorded which). These receptors came from a man between 18 and 29 years old who had mild COVID-19 (a few samples of this study predate the infection). Cell type and time point are not known.

The CDR3 coding sequence is TGTGCCAGCTCTCTGGGGCAGGGAGGGATCGCTGAAGCTTTCTTT. This translates into CASSLGQGGIAEAFF. The chain combines TRBV18 with TRBJ1-1, with a tentative D call TRBD1 (5 bases). Germline V gives CDR1 KGHSH, CDR2 LQKENI. The V and J ends lost 6 bases and 6 bases respectively, with 20 bases between them. The length of the CDR3 is 15 residues.

This clonotype was counted only a few times. V and J are TRBV6-2 or TRBV6-3 and TRBJ2-7, with a weak D call TRBD1 (5 bases). CDR3 length: 14 amino acids. Germline CDR1 and CDR2: MNHEY and SVGEGT. Trimming removed 7 bases from V and 13 bases from J, with 26 bases in between. CDR3 residues: CASTPSTRGRRRYF. Here the CDR3 DNA reads TGTGCCAGCACACCTTCGACAAGGGGCCGACGCCGATACTTC.

The J gene is TRBJ1-2, the V gene TRBV6-2 or TRBV6-3; D might be TRBD1 (6 bases). Trimming shortened V by 6 bases and J by 4 bases, and 15 bases separated the two germline ends. CDR1 and CDR2 from the germline V gene are MNHEY and SVGEGT. The CDR3 length is 14 residues. The DNA for the CDR3 is TGTGCCAGCAGGGGGAGACAGGAGGCCTATGGCTACACCTTC. As protein: CASRGRQEAYGYTF.

This clonotype was counted a few times. The rearrangement links TRBV7-2 to TRBJ1-2, with D perhaps TRBD1 (6 bases). Germline loops: CDR1 SGHTA, CDR2 FQGNSA. This CDR3 spans 14 amino acids. V was shortened by 2 bases and J by 8 bases, with 15 bases between the two germline ends. CDR3 sequence reads: CASSLYVTGSGYTF. The DNA for the CDR3 is TGTGCCAGCAGCTTATATGTTACAGGGAGCGGCTACACCTTC.

This clonotype was detected only a few times. The V and J genes are TRBV7-9 and TRBJ1-1; 8 bases map to TRBD1. The J segment lost 4 bases and the V segment lost 6 bases, leaving 4 bases of the junction unmatched. Germline CDR1 and CDR2: SEHNR and FQNEAQ (reference sequence). The CDR3 is 13 residues long. DNA of the CDR3: TGTGCCAGCAGATTTACAGGGGGCACTGAAGCTTTCTTT. It encodes CASRFTGGTEAFF.

This clonotype came up many times. The rearrangement uses TRBV7-2 and TRBJ1-1, with D possibly matching TRBD1 (5 bases). This CDR3 is 13 amino acids long. Deletions cut 6 bases from V and 3 bases from J, with 11 bases between. CDR1 is SGHTA and CDR2 is FQGNSA in the germline V gene. CDR3 DNA: TGTGCCAGCAGTCTGCAGGGCTACACTGAAGCTTTCTTT. Translation: CASSLQGYTEAFF.

The CDR3, as DNA: TGTGCCAGCAGCCCTGGGACTAGCGGGGGGTTACAAGAGACCCAGTACTTC. It translates to CASSPGTSGGLQETQYF. The rearrangement joins TRBV11-2 to TRBJ2-5, with 15 bases matching TRBD2. From germline, CDR1 is SGHAT and CDR2 FQNNGV. CDR3 length: 17 residues. J gave up 2 bases and V 5 bases, and 6 bases lay outside the gene matches.

The V call is TRBV4-1, the J call TRBJ1-6; D not certain. The germline V gene has CDR1 MGHRA and CDR2 YSYEKL. With 1 base removed from V and 10 bases from J, the gap between germline ends came to 2 bases. CDR3 length equals 11 residues. The CDR3 spells CASSQGSPLHF. CDR3 DNA: TGCGCCAGCAGCCAAGGATCACCCCTCCACTTT.

The genes are TRBV5-6 and TRBJ1-2; no reliable D call. With 2 bases removed from V and 4 bases from J, the gap between germline ends came to 12 bases. The V gene's germline CDR1 is SGHDT and CDR2 YYEEEE. The CDR3 totals 14 residues. The CDR3 coding sequence is TGTGCCAGCAGCTTCCGCAGGTTCGTCTATGGCTACACCTTC. Amino acid sequence: CASSFRRFVYGYTF.

This clonotype was recorded a few times. The V call is TRBV6-6, the J call TRBJ1-4; tentatively, D is TRBD1 (5 bases). Germline V CDR1 and CDR2: MNHNY, SVGAGI (reference sequence). This CDR3 is built from 16 residues. Trimming removed 4 bases from V and 7 bases from J, with 19 bases in between. CDR3 region: CASSWGDNLGGEKLFF. The CDR3, as DNA: TGTGCCAGCAGTTGGGGGGATAATTTGGGAGGTGAAAAACTGTTTTTT.

This clonotype showed up just a few times. The J gene is TRBJ1-2, the V gene TRBV7-6, with 8 bases that match TRBD1. The germline V gene has CDR1 SGHVS and CDR2 FNYEAQ. The CDR3 loop spans 13 amino acids. The J segment lost 5 bases and the V segment lost 5 bases, leaving 4 bases of the junction unmatched. CDR3 residues: CASSMGQVYGYTF. The CDR3 DNA reads TGTGCCAGCAGCATGGGACAGGTGTATGGCTACACCTTC.

This clonotype has only a few counts. The V call is TRBV7-2, the J call TRBJ2-2; D is perhaps TRBD2 (5 bases). CDR3 length: 15 residues. V dropped 5 bases and J dropped 1 base, with 11 bases sitting between them. CDR1 and CDR2 (germline): SGHTA, FQGNSA. CDR3 nucleotide sequence: TGTGCCAGCAGCCCGGGAACACGGAACACCGGGGAGCTGTTTTTT. The encoded protein is CASSPGTRNTGELFF.

The sample holds a few counts of this clonotype. The rearrangement uses TRBV29-1 and TRBJ2-2; D call uncertain. The V end lost 7 bases, the J end lost 2 bases, and 14 bases lay between the germline ends. The CDR3 runs to 14 residues. CDR1 SQVTM and CDR2 ANQGSEA come from the germline V gene. CDR3 sequence reads: CSARPTVNTGELFF. The CDR3 DNA reads TGCAGCGCTAGACCCACTGTTAACACCGGGGAGCTGTTTTTT.

This clonotype was detected a few times. The gene calls are TRBV5-1 and TRBJ2-5; D may be TRBD2 (6 bases). Germline V gene sequence: CDR1 SGHRS, CDR2 YFSETQ. V was pared by 6 bases and J by 2 bases, with 17 bases between. The CDR3 extends over 15 amino acids. The CDR3 DNA sequence: TGCGCCAGCAAGCTTTGGGGGGAGCCACAAGAGACCCAGTACTTC. Amino acid sequence: CASKLWGEPQETQYF. Complete variable domain (other parts from reference TRBV5-1 and TRBJ2-5): KAGVTQTPRYLIKTRGQQVTLSCSPISGHRSVSWYQQTPGQGLQFLFEYFSETQRNKGNFPGRFSGRQFSNSRSEMNVSTLELGDSALYLCASKLWGEPQETQYFGPGTRLLVL.

This clonotype was detected ten times or more. The chain joins TRBV5-6 to TRBJ2-5; no definite D call. Trimming removed 7 bases from V and 0 bases from J, with 10 bases in between. Per the germline V gene, CDR1 is SGHDT and CDR2 is YYEEEE. This CDR3 has 13 residues. The CDR3 coding sequence is TGTGCCAGCGGTTCAACCTACCAAGAGACCCAGTACTTC. This sequence encodes CASGSTYQETQYF.